This T cell receptor (beta chain) was recorded in a study of technical replicates of blood from several donors. This clone was counted a single time. TCRdb keeps only in-frame clones here, not all; method: immunoSEQ multiplex PCR. This sample has 75,000 to 95,000 clones, with 89% found just once. V was pared by 6 bases and J by 7 bases, with 10 bases between. The CDR3 consists of 12 residues. CDR1 and CDR2 from the germline V gene are MNHEY and SMNVEV (reference sequence). V gene TRBV27 combines with J gene TRBJ2-1; D perhaps matches TRBD2 (6 bases). This TCR was recovered from a human donor in good health. Sequencing used T cells isolated from PBMCs. The CDR3 loop reads CASSRGLNEQFF. The CDR3, as DNA: TGTGCCAGCAGCCGAGGACTAAATGAGCAGTTCTTC.